A selection of T cell receptor beta chains follows, all from one sample in a study of patients and donors after allogeneic stem cell transplantation. TCRdb ran MiXCR on the RT-PCR reads and lists one entry per CDR3 protein. Among about a million distinct CDR3 sequences listed, roughly 18% were seen once. The source material was blood, either unsorted or a sorted T cell fraction (not recorded which). All receptors derive from a human donor who was either an allogeneic HSCT recipient or a stem cell or donor lymphocyte infusion donor (not recorded which). It is not recorded whose cells these are; they may come from a transplant donor. CDR3s include the opening cysteine and the closing phenylalanine or tryptophan. A D gene is named only where the DNA matches it firmly. The listing skips clone size in some rows; elsewhere it reads once, few, many or a size class.

d_call,j_call,clone_size,v_call,cdr3_nt,cdr3_aa
TRBD1,TRBJ1-1,few,TRBV23-1,TGCGCCAGCAGTCAATCGGGAGGGGGCTTTGGTAGCATGAACACTGAAGCTTTCTTT,CASSQSGGGFGSMNTEAFF
NA,TRBJ2-7,NA,TRBV27,TGTGCCAGCAGTTTCCCGGCCGGTCCGGGACTGGTGTACGAGCAGTACTTC,CASSFPAGPGLVYEQYF
NA,TRBJ1-1,NA,TRBV7-8,TGTGCCAGCAGCTTATGGGGGGGGGATGGGGTAGATTCTGAAGCTTTCTTT,CASSLWGGDGVDSEAFF
NA,TRBJ2-7,NA,TRBV5-1,TGCGCCAGCAGCTCCGGGGACGGTACCTACGAGCAGTACTTC,CASSSGDGTYEQYF
TRBD2,TRBJ2-3,few,TRBV6-2/TRBV6-3,TGTGCCAGCAGAGTAGCGGGGGCCATCACAGATACGCAGTATTTT,CASRVAGAITDTQYF
NA,TRBJ2-3,few,TRBV5-1,TGCGCCAGCAGCTTAACCATGGATACGCAGTATTTT,CASSLTMDTQYF
NA,TRBJ2-1,NA,TRBV15,TGTGCCACCAGCAGAGATCGGATTAGTACCTACAATGAGCAGTTCTTC,CATSRDRISTYNEQFF
NA,TRBJ2-1,few,TRBV20-1,TGCAGTGCTAGAGATCTGAGCGGATCCTACAATGAGCAGTTCTTC,CSARDLSGSYNEQFF
NA,TRBJ2-7,few,TRBV6-1,TGTGCCAGCAGAACAGGGTTCAGCTCCTACGAGCAGTACTTC,CASRTGFSSYEQYF
TRBD1,TRBJ2-2,few,TRBV5-1,TGCGCCAGCAGCTTACAGGGGTTATTTTCCGGGGAGCTGTTTTTT,CASSLQGLFSGELFF
NA,TRBJ1-3,NA,TRBV3-1,TGTGCCAGCAGCCAAGAAAGCTCTGGAAACACCATATATTTT,CASSQESSGNTIYF
TRBD1,TRBJ1-6,few,TRBV5-1,TGCGCCAGCAGCCGGCGGGGGACAGCATATAATTCACCCCTCCACTTT,CASSRRGTAYNSPLHF
TRBD2,TRBJ2-2,NA,TRBV6-1,TGTGCCAGCAGTCCTAGCGGGGCTACCGGGGAGCTGTTTTTT,CASSPSGATGELFF
NA,TRBJ2-1,few,TRBV7-2,TGTGCCAGCAGCTTAGCTGGCGGGGCCCAAGGGAATGAGCAGTTCTTC,CASSLAGGAQGNEQFF
NA,TRBJ2-7,NA,TRBV11-3,TGTGCCAGCAGTTCGGGGCTCCTGCAGTACTTC,CASSSGLLQYF
TRBD2,TRBJ2-3,NA,TRBV7-9,TGTGCCAGCAGCTATGGGCACCAGCGGGGGGAACGAGATACGCAGTATTTT,CASSYGHQRGERDTQYF
NA,TRBJ2-5,NA,TRBV7-2,TGTGCCAGCAGCCCTTTAAGGCCGGGGGAGACCCAGTACTTC,CASSPLRPGETQYF
NA,TRBJ1-2,NA,TRBV18,TGTGCCAGCTCACCTACCGGGCCCCCCTTCGGCGGCTACACCTTC,CASSPTGPPFGGYTF
NA,TRBJ2-2,few,TRBV6-1,TGTGCCAGCAGCCCCAGGGGCCCTAACACCGGGGAGCTGTTTTTT,CASSPRGPNTGELFF
TRBD1,TRBJ2-7,few,TRBV6-1,TGTGCCAGCAGTGAAGGGACAGGGGTCCCCTACGAGCAGTACTTC,CASSEGTGVPYEQYF
NA,TRBJ1-4,few,TRBV12-3/TRBV12-4,TGTGCCAGCAGTTTTCGTCCGATTAATGAAAAACTGTTTTTT,CASSFRPINEKLFF
TRBD2,TRBJ2-3,few,TRBV20-1,TGCAGTGCTAGAAGTGGCGGGGGATTCACAGATACGCAGTATTTT,CSARSGGGFTDTQYF
TRBD1,TRBJ1-1,many,TRBV4-3,TGCGCCAGCAGCCAGGACAGGCTGAACACTGAAGCTTTCTTT,CASSQDRLNTEAFF
TRBD2,TRBJ2-7,many,TRBV20-1,TGCAGTGCAACCCCGGGACTAGCGAGCTACGAGCAGTACTTC,CSATPGLASYEQYF
NA,TRBJ1-5,many,TRBV4-3,TGCGCCAGCAGCCAAGGAAAGGGCACTCAGCCCCAGCATTTT,CASSQGKGTQPQHF
TRBD2,TRBJ2-1,few,TRBV7-9,TGTGCCAGCAGCGCCTTCGGGGCGGGAGCGATCTACAATGAGCAGTTCTTC,CASSAFGAGAIYNEQFF
TRBD1,TRBJ1-1,NA,TRBV6-1,TGTGCCAGCAGATTGGACAGGGGCGGCACTGAAGCTTTCTTT,CASRLDRGGTEAFF
NA,TRBJ1-4,few,TRBV4-1,TGCGCCAGCAGCCAAGGTTCGTCGATTAATGAAAAACTGTTTTTT,CASSQGSSINEKLFF
TRBD1,TRBJ1-4,few,TRBV12-3/TRBV12-4,TGTGCCACTATAGACAGGGGGAATGAAAAACTGTTTTTT,CATIDRGNEKLFF
TRBD1,TRBJ2-2,many,TRBV20-1,TGCAGTGCTAGAGGGGGACAGATAAACACCGGGGAGCTGTTTTTT,CSARGGQINTGELFF
NA,TRBJ2-2,few,TRBV2,TGTGCCAGCATGGGACCCCCGAACACCGGGGAGCTGTTTTTT,CASMGPPNTGELFF
TRBD1,TRBJ2-3,few,TRBV18,TGTGCCAGCTCACCGAAGACAGGGGATACGCAGTATTTT,CASSPKTGDTQYF
NA,TRBJ1-2,NA,TRBV24-1,TGTGCCACCAGTGATTCCACCAGGGTTAGCTATGGCTACACCTTC,CATSDSTRVSYGYTF
NA,TRBJ1-3,NA,TRBV11-1,TGTGCCAGCAGAGCGTTTGCCTCTGGAAACACCATATATTTT,CASRAFASGNTIYF
NA,TRBJ1-3,few,TRBV7-2,TGTGCCAGCAGCTTAGGGGTCCAGGGGAGCCTATATTTT,CASSLGVQGSLYF
NA,TRBJ1-1,NA,TRBV5-1,TGCGCCAGCAGCGTGACGCAGGGGCTCGTCGCTGAAGCTTTCTTT,CASSVTQGLVAEAFF
NA,TRBJ2-7,NA,TRBV3-1,TGTGCCAGCAGCCAAGATACGCGGACCTACGAGCAGTACTTC,CASSQDTRTYEQYF
TRBD2,TRBJ2-3,many,TRBV4-3,TGCGCCAGCAGCCACGTGCGACTAGCGGGAGCTAGCACAGATACGCAGTATTTT,CASSHVRLAGASTDTQYF
TRBD2,TRBJ2-2,NA,TRBV4-1,TGCGCCAGCAGCCAAGAGAGGGTGGGACTAGCGACGACCGGGGAGCTGTTTTTT,CASSQERVGLATTGELFF
TRBD1,TRBJ2-1,NA,TRBV20-1,TGCAGTGCTAGAGAATGGGGACAGGTTTACAATGAGCAGTTCTTC,CSAREWGQVYNEQFF
NA,TRBJ2-1,many,TRBV7-9,TGTGCCAGTTCGGGGTCAGGGAATGAGCAGTTCTTC,CASSGSGNEQFF
NA,TRBJ2-5,few,TRBV20-1,TGCAGTGCCGTAGATTGGGAAGAGACCCAGTACTTC,CSAVDWEETQYF
NA,TRBJ2-3,once,TRBV6-1,TGTGCCAGCAGCGCCCTGGGCGAAGCCACAGATACGCAGTATTTT,CASSALGEATDTQYF
NA,TRBJ1-5,NA,TRBV25-1,TGTGCCAGCAGATCAGAGGGGGGCAATCAGCCCCAGCATTTT,CASRSEGGNQPQHF
TRBD2,TRBJ2-3,NA,TRBV11-1,TGTGCCAGCAGCGGGGGACTAGCAAGAGATACGCAGTATTTT,CASSGGLARDTQYF
NA,TRBJ2-4,NA,TRBV6-1,TGTGCCAGCAGTGCAGCAGGGGGGAACATTCAGTACTTC,CASSAAGGNIQYF
NA,TRBJ1-2,few,TRBV27,TGTGCCAGCAGTATCTCCAGGGTCTATGGCTACACCTTC,CASSISRVYGYTF
NA,TRBJ2-7,NA,TRBV7-6,TGTGCCAGCAGCTCCCTAGCGCGGCTCGACTACGAGCAGTACTTC,CASSSLARLDYEQYF
TRBD1,TRBJ2-1,NA,TRBV5-1,TGCGCCAGCAGCTTTTCACAGGGGATTTACAATGAGCAGTTCTTC,CASSFSQGIYNEQFF
NA,TRBJ2-7,NA,TRBV29-1,TGCAGCGTTGAAACAGGGCTCTTCGACGAGCAGTACTTC,CSVETGLFDEQYF
NA,TRBJ2-1,NA,TRBV30,TGTGCCTGGAGTAGAGGGTCAAATGAGCAGTTCTTC,CAWSRGSNEQFF
NA,TRBJ2-7,NA,TRBV20-1,TGCAGTGCTAGATCTGGCTCGAGCGGTAGCTACGAGCAGTACTTC,CSARSGSSGSYEQYF
TRBD1,TRBJ1-2,few,TRBV10-3,TGTGCCATCAGTGCGCGAGGGACAGGGGGCGCAGATGGCTACACCTTC,CAISARGTGGADGYTF
NA,TRBJ1-2,NA,TRBV9,TGTGCCAGCGGCCCCACGTTGGGGGCAGGCTACACCTTC,CASGPTLGAGYTF
TRBD1,TRBJ2-1,few,TRBV20-1,TGCAGTGCTAGAGGGGACAGGGGAGTCTACAATGAGCAGTTCTTC,CSARGDRGVYNEQFF
TRBD2,TRBJ2-1,NA,TRBV24-1,TGTGCCACCAGTGATTTGGCGGGAGGTATGTTGCATGAGCAGTTCTTC,CATSDLAGGMLHEQFF
TRBD2,TRBJ2-1,many,TRBV6-1,TGTGCCAGCAGGCCTACTAGCGGGGTATACGTAGTGCAGTTCTTC,CASRPTSGVYVVQFF